Detailed here is one T cell receptor (beta chain). Libraries were prepared by immunoSEQ multiplex PCR; TCRdb keeps only in-frame clonotypes and omits some of them. The sample consists of tens of thousands of clones, roughly 80% of them appearing once. The data belong to a study of blood T cell repertoires in COVID-19. About the research overall: Whether acute or convalescent, the COVID-19 samples came from the United States, Italy and Spain.

Germline-derived CDR1 and CDR2 are LNHDA and SQIVND (reference sequence). V gave up 2 bases and J gave up 4 bases; unmatched junction bases: 0. The CDR3 extends over 14 amino acids. This receptor was identified in a woman between 45 and 60 years old with active or convalescent COVID-19. The V call is TRBV19, the J call TRBJ2-1, with 9 bases matching TRBD2. Specimen: peripheral blood. The CDR3 DNA sequence: TGTGCCAGTAGTATACTAGCGGGGTACAATGAGCAGTTCTTC. This sequence encodes CASSILAGYNEQFF.